The 2 T cell receptor beta chains listed next were all sequenced from one sample in a study of tumour-infiltrating T cells in Burkitt lymphoma. This table comes from immunoSEQ multiplex PCR, and its TCRdb copy is limited to in-frame clones, with some not included. This sample yields 45,000 to 60,000 clones, of which around 30% are seen a single time; roughly 2.6% belongs to the top ten. Material: tumor tissue. These receptors all stem from a human donor with Burkitt lymphoma.

This clone turned up a few times. The chain employs TRBV4-3 and TRBJ2-1; 9 bases are shared with TRBD2. The V gene end was trimmed by 0 bases and the J gene end by 7 bases; junction bases not matched to a gene: 10. The CDR3 loop spans 17 amino acids. Germline V gives CDR1 LGHNA, CDR2 YSLEER. CDR3 bases: TGCGCCAGCAGCCAAGAAGTATCGGCTAGCGGGGAGAATGAGCAGTTCTTC. This translates into CASSQEVSASGENEQFF.

J is TRBJ2-6 and V is TRBV19; 7 bases agree with TRBD1. CDR1 and CDR2 (germline): LNHDA, SQIVND (reference sequence). V shed 2 bases and J 2 bases; nucleotides not matched to a gene: 9. The length of the CDR3 is 18 residues. CDR3 DNA: TGTGCCAGTAGTATAAAGGGACAGATCAGAACTGGGGCCAACGTCCTGACTTTC. It specifies CASSIKGQIRTGANVLTF.